Listed below are T cell receptor beta chains from one sample, sequenced in a study of T cell changes during pregnancy in multiple sclerosis. Only in-frame clones appear in the TCRdb table, and some are missing; sequencing was by immunoSEQ multiplex PCR. The data contain about 38,000 clones, around 93% of them singletons. This specimen was CD4+ T cells from peripheral blood mononuclear cells, taken in the second trimester of pregnancy. These TCRs come from a female donor with multiple sclerosis, enrolled in a pregnancy study. CDR3s leave out the opening cysteine and the closing phenylalanine or tryptophan. The order of the fields is V gene, clone size, D gene, CDR3 protein. The D gene is left open where the match is weak. The size entry is marked missing in some rows and otherwise reads once, few, many or a size class.

v_gene: TRBV7-2; abundance: NA; d_gene: TRBD2; CDR3aa: ASSLAGGSETQY
v_gene: TRBV4-1; abundance: NA; d_gene: TRBD1; CDR3aa: ASSPTGGRTEAF
v_gene: TRBV9; abundance: NA; d_gene: NA; CDR3aa: ASSVGSDSSYNEQF
v_gene: TRBV5-1; abundance: NA; d_gene: TRBD1; CDR3aa: ASSLAIPGQGSGANVLT
v_gene: TRBV27; abundance: NA; d_gene: TRBD1; CDR3aa: ASRGLVGEQY
v_gene: TRBV25-1; abundance: NA; d_gene: TRBD1; CDR3aa: ASSRTGFANNEQF
v_gene: TRBV2; abundance: NA; d_gene: TRBD2; CDR3aa: ASSGGGRTPYEQY
v_gene: TRBV12-5; abundance: NA; d_gene: NA; CDR3aa: ASGFSPDRIKNQPQH
v_gene: TRBV5-1; abundance: NA; d_gene: TRBD1; CDR3aa: ASSLGRGHTGELF
v_gene: TRBV5-1; abundance: NA; d_gene: NA; CDR3aa: ASSLGAGSSSTDTQY
v_gene: TRBV5-4; abundance: NA; d_gene: TRBD1; CDR3aa: ASSFWDRVVRAEAF
v_gene: TRBV4-1; abundance: NA; d_gene: NA; CDR3aa: ASSQSPNTGELF
v_gene: TRBV10-3; abundance: NA; d_gene: NA; CDR3aa: AIGRDFSGEQY
v_gene: TRBV6-5; abundance: NA; d_gene: NA; CDR3aa: ASSRRVSDTQY
v_gene: TRBV7-9; abundance: NA; d_gene: NA; CDR3aa: ASSSPDGGPEAF
v_gene: TRBV7-2; abundance: NA; d_gene: TRBD1; CDR3aa: ASSSGTANNQPQH
v_gene: TRBV5-1; abundance: NA; d_gene: TRBD1; CDR3aa: ASSLDRGNTGELF
v_gene: TRBV18; abundance: NA; d_gene: NA; CDR3aa: ASSESRGRDGYGYT
v_gene: TRBV9; abundance: NA; d_gene: NA; CDR3aa: ASSVAAGGRTEAF
v_gene: TRBV7-8; abundance: NA; d_gene: NA; CDR3aa: ASSLARTIWTKNIQY
v_gene: TRBV2; abundance: NA; d_gene: TRBD1; CDR3aa: ASHIKGTGVGNTEAF
v_gene: TRBV2; abundance: NA; d_gene: NA; CDR3aa: AMTSVGELF
v_gene: TRBV5-1; abundance: NA; d_gene: NA; CDR3aa: ASSLGGTNEKLF
v_gene: TRBV5-1; abundance: NA; d_gene: NA; CDR3aa: ASSSPYGGYT
v_gene: TRBV25-1; abundance: NA; d_gene: NA; CDR3aa: ASSELSVNTEAF
v_gene: TRBV30; abundance: NA; d_gene: NA; CDR3aa: AWRRRTNTGELF
v_gene: TRBV5-1; abundance: once; d_gene: TRBD2; CDR3aa: ASSLSGGSTDTQY
v_gene: TRBV7-9; abundance: NA; d_gene: TRBD1; CDR3aa: ASSLALDRGRNEKLF
v_gene: TRBV7-3; abundance: NA; d_gene: TRBD2; CDR3aa: ASSFGTRRDEQF
v_gene: TRBV2; abundance: NA; d_gene: TRBD1; CDR3aa: ASTQGGRYNSPLH
v_gene: TRBV11-1; abundance: NA; d_gene: TRBD1; CDR3aa: ASSLRGTGNSPLH
v_gene: TRBV5-1; abundance: NA; d_gene: NA; CDR3aa: ASSLEGRGTDTQY
v_gene: TRBV30; abundance: NA; d_gene: NA; CDR3aa: AWSVAGAVPENSTDTQY
v_gene: TRBV5-1; abundance: NA; d_gene: TRBD1; CDR3aa: ASSLGQGWTEAF
v_gene: TRBV5-7; abundance: NA; d_gene: TRBD1; CDR3aa: ASRILDRAIYEQY
v_gene: TRBV28; abundance: NA; d_gene: NA; CDR3aa: ASTSYYEQY
v_gene: TRBV4-3; abundance: NA; d_gene: TRBD1; CDR3aa: ASSLRQGAQLEKLF
v_gene: TRBV5-4; abundance: NA; d_gene: NA; CDR3aa: ASTPGGRARNTEAF
v_gene: TRBV7-9; abundance: NA; d_gene: NA; CDR3aa: ASSPNAGRDLGTEAF
v_gene: TRBV5-1; abundance: NA; d_gene: TRBD1; CDR3aa: ASSRDRGDEKLF
v_gene: TRBV15; abundance: NA; d_gene: TRBD1; CDR3aa: ATSRRTGATNEKLF
v_gene: TRBV20-1; abundance: once; d_gene: NA; CDR3aa: SARAEDTQY
v_gene: TRBV28; abundance: NA; d_gene: NA; CDR3aa: ASSLAGGYSYEQY
v_gene: TRBV30; abundance: NA; d_gene: NA; CDR3aa: AWNEGDQPQH
v_gene: TRBV19; abundance: once; d_gene: NA; CDR3aa: ASGKAVNTEAF
v_gene: TRBV21-1; abundance: NA; d_gene: NA; CDR3aa: ASSKEDWVNYGYT
v_gene: TRBV5-1; abundance: NA; d_gene: NA; CDR3aa: ASSLVTSGDVADTQY
v_gene: TRBV19; abundance: NA; d_gene: NA; CDR3aa: ASSRTVYGYT
v_gene: TRBV12-5; abundance: NA; d_gene: NA; CDR3aa: ASGLYTGNYGYT
v_gene: TRBV6-5; abundance: NA; d_gene: NA; CDR3aa: ASSYSSTNSPLH
v_gene: TRBV28; abundance: NA; d_gene: NA; CDR3aa: ASSLSMNYGYT
v_gene: TRBV2; abundance: NA; d_gene: TRBD2; CDR3aa: ASHLSTSGVGDTQY
v_gene: TRBV6-5; abundance: NA; d_gene: NA; CDR3aa: ASSYSWTLNQPQH
v_gene: TRBV18; abundance: few; d_gene: TRBD1; CDR3aa: ASSPDRGGQPQH
v_gene: TRBV28; abundance: NA; d_gene: TRBD1; CDR3aa: ASSSLRTGNSYEQY